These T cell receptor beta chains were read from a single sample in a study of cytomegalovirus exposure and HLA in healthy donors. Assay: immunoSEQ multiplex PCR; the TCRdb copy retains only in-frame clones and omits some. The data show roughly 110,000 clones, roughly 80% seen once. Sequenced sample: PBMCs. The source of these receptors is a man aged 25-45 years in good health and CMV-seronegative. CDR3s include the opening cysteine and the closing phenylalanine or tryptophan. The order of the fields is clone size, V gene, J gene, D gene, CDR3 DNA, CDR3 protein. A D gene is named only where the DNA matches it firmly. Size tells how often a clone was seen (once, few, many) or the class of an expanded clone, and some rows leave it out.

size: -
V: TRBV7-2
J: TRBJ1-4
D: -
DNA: TGTGCCAGCAGCTTAGCGCGCCCTCCGGAAAAACTGTTTTTT
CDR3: CASSLARPPEKLFF

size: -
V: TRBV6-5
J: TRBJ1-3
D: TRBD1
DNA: TGTGCCAGCAGACCACCGGGACAGCAAAACACCATATATTTT
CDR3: CASRPPGQQNTIYF

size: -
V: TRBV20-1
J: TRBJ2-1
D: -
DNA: TGCAGTGCTTTTATATACAATGAGCAGTTCTTC
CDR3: CSAFIYNEQFF

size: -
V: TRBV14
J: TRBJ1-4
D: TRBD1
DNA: TGTGCCAGCAGCCAAGAACACAGGGGGAGTTTGTGGAATGAAAAACTGTTTTTT
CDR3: CASSQEHRGSLWNEKLFF

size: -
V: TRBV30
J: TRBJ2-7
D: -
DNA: TGTGCCTGGAGTGGGCGGACAGCCTCCTACGAGCAGTACTTC
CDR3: CAWSGRTASYEQYF

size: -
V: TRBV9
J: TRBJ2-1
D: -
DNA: TGTGCCAGCAGCGTAGATTGGGGGGAGAGGAATGAGCAGTTCTTC
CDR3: CASSVDWGERNEQFF

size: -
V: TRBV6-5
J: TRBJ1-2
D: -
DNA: TGTGCCAGCAGTTACTCCCTAGGAGGGACGACGGGCTACACCTTC
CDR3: CASSYSLGGTTGYTF

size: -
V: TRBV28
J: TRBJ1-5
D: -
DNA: TGTGCCAGCAGCCCCTCTCGAGGCAATCAGCCCCAGCATTTT
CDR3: CASSPSRGNQPQHF

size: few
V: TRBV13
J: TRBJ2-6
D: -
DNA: TGTGCCAGCAGCTTAGGCTTGTCCCTCTCTGGGGCCAACGTCCTGACTTTC
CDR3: CASSLGLSLSGANVLTF

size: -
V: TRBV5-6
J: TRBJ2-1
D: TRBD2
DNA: TGTGCCAGCAGCTTGCTGGCGGGGGGTGACAATGAGCAGTTCTTC
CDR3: CASSLLAGGDNEQFF

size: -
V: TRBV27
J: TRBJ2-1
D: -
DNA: TGTGCCAGCGTTCTTCGGGGGGCCTCCTACAATGAGCAGTTCTTC
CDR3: CASVLRGASYNEQFF

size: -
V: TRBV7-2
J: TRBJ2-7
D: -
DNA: TGTGCCAGCACCCCATCCGGTGGTGAGGGCCGAGGGCAGTACTTC
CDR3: CASTPSGGEGRGQYF

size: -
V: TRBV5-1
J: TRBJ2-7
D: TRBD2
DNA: TGCGCCAGCAGCTTGCGGGGGGAGCCCTACGAGCAGTACTTC
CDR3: CASSLRGEPYEQYF

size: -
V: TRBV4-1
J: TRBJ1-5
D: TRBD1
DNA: TGCGCCAGCAGCTGGGACAGGGGGGATCAGCCCCAGCATTTT
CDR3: CASSWDRGDQPQHF

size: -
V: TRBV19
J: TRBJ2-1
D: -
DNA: TGTGCCAGTACCATGGCCCCCTACAATGAGCAGTTCTTC
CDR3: CASTMAPYNEQFF

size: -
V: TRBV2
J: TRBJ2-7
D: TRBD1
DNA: TGTGCCAGCAGGCTACAGGGGTCGCGGTACTTC
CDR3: CASRLQGSRYF

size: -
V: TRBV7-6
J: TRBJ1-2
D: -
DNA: TGTGCCAGCAGCACCGGGGGCTATGGCTACACCTTC
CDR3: CASSTGGYGYTF

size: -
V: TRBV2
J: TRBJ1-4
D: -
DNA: TGTGCCAGCAGTGCCGGGTCCCCGGCGCGGGAAAAACTGTTTTTT
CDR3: CASSAGSPAREKLFF

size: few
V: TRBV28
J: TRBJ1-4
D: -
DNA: TGTGCCAGCACAGGACAATTCCAAGAAAAACTGTTTTTT
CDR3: CASTGQFQEKLFF

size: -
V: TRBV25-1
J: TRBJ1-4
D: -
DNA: TGTGCCACTAGGGCGGGGAATGAAAAACTGTTTTTT
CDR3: CATRAGNEKLFF

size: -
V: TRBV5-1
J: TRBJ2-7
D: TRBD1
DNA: TGCGCCAGCAGCTTTGACGGACAGGGCGGGCAGTACTTC
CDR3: CASSFDGQGGQYF

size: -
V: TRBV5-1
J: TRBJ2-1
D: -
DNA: TGCGCCAGCAGGCTAATCCAGGGGGGTTCGAATGAGCAGTTCTTC
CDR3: CASRLIQGGSNEQFF

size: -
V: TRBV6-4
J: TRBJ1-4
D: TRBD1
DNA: TGTGCCAGCAGTCCACGAGGGACAGAAATTGCAACTAATGAAAAACTGTTTTTT
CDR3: CASSPRGTEIATNEKLFF

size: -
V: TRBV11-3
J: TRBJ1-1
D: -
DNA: TGTGCCAGCAGCCCGTCGGGGATGAACACTGAAGCTTTCTTT
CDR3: CASSPSGMNTEAFF

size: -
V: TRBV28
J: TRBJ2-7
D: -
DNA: TGTGCCAGCAGTTTAGGGGGGAGGTATTACGAGCAGTACTTC
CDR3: CASSLGGRYYEQYF

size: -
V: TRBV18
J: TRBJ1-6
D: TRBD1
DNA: TGTGCCAGCTCACGGGACAGGTATAATTCACCCCTCCACTTT
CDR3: CASSRDRYNSPLHF

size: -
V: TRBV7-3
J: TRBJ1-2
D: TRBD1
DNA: TGTGCCAGCAGCCCGGGGGACAGGGGGGAGAATGGCTACACCTTC
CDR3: CASSPGDRGENGYTF

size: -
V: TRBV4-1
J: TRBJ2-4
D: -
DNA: TGCGCCAGCAGTTTCACACGTGGGTACTTC
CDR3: CASSFTRGYF

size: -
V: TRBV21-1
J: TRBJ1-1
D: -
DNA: TGTGCCAACCTTACCGGGACAGGGGATTACACTGAAGCTTTCTTT
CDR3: CANLTGTGDYTEAFF

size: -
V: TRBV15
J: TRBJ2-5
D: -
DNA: TGTGCCACCGCCGGAGGGTACCAAGAGACCCAGTACTTC
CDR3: CATAGGYQETQYF

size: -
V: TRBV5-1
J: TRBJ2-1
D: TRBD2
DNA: TGCGCCAGCAGCTTAAGCGGGATCTCCTACAATGAGCAGTTCTTC
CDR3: CASSLSGISYNEQFF

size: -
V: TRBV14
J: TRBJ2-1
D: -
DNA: TGTGCCAGCAGCCAATTCGTTATAGCGGATGAGCAGTTCTTC
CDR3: CASSQFVIADEQFF

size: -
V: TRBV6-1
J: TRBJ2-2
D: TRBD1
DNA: TGTGCCAGCAGTGAAGCAGCGGGACAGGGGATCCCCGGGGAGCTGTTTTTT
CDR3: CASSEAAGQGIPGELFF

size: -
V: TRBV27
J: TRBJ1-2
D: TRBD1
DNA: TGTGCCAGCAGTAGGACAGGCGTGTATGGCTACACCTTC
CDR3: CASSRTGVYGYTF

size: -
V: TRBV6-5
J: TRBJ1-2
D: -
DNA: TGTGCCAGCAGTCCCGGCGGGCTTCGGGGCTACACCTTC
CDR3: CASSPGGLRGYTF

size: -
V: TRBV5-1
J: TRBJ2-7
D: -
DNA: TGCGCCAGCAGCACCCAGGGGTGGGACGAGCAGTACTTC
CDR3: CASSTQGWDEQYF

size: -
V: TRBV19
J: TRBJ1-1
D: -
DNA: TGTGCCAGTAGTGGGCAAGTGAACACTGAAGCTTTCTTT
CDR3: CASSGQVNTEAFF

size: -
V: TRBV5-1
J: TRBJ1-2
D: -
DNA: TGCGCCAGCAGCCCTGACAGAAATGGCTACACCTTC
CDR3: CASSPDRNGYTF

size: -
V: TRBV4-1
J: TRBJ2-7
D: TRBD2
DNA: TGCGCCAGCAGCCTCTTGCTAGCGGACTACGAGCAGTACTTC
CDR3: CASSLLLADYEQYF

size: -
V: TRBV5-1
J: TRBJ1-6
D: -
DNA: TGCGCCAGCAGCTTGATGAGGGAATCACCCCTCCACTTT
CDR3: CASSLMRESPLHF

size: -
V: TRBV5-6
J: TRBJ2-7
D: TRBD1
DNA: TGTGCCAGCAGCTTTAGGACAGGCGCACCGGTCGAGCAGTACTTC
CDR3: CASSFRTGAPVEQYF

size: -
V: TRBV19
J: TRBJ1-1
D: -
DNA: TGTGCCAGTAGATCTAATTCTAACACTGAAGCTTTCTTT
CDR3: CASRSNSNTEAFF

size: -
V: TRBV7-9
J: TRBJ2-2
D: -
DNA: TGTGCCAGCAGCCTGAGGGAACAGGGCACCGGGGAGCTGTTTTTT
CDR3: CASSLREQGTGELFF

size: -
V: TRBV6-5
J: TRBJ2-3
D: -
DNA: TGTGCCAGCAGGGCGGTTGATACGCAGTATTTT
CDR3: CASRAVDTQYF

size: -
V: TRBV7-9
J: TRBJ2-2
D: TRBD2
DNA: TGTGCCAGCAGCTGGACTAGCGGGGGTTTGAACACCGGGGAGCTGTTTTTT
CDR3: CASSWTSGGLNTGELFF

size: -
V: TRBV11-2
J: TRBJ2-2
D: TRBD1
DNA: TGTGCCAGCAGCTTGGGACAGGGTGCCGGGGAGCTGTTTTTT
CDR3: CASSLGQGAGELFF

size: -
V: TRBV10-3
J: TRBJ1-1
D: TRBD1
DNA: TGTGCCATCAGTGAGCCGACCGGGACAGGGCCCGAAGCTTTCTTT
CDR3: CAISEPTGTGPEAFF

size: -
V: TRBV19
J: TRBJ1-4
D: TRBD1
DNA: TGTGCCAGTAGTCCTTCGGACAGGGAGGGTGAAAAACTGTTTTTT
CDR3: CASSPSDREGEKLFF

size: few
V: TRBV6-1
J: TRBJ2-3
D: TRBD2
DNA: TGTGCCAGCAGTGATCCTAGCGGAGTATCAGATACGCAGTATTTT
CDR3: CASSDPSGVSDTQYF

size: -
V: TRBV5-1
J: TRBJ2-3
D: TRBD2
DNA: TGCGCCAGCAGCTTTAGCGGGAGCACAGATACGCAGTATTTT
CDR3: CASSFSGSTDTQYF